The 4 T cell receptor beta chains reported below all come from one sample, sequenced in a study of blood T cell repertoires in COVID-19. Produced via immunoSEQ multiplex PCR; TCRdb's table is partial and in-frame only. The sample holds some 150,000 clones, more than 65% seen once. The specimen was PBMCs or T cells enriched from blood (not recorded which). All receptors derive from a man between 45 and 60 years old who had recovered from COVID-19.

The chain couples TRBV10-2 to TRBJ1-3, with a tentative D call TRBD1 (5 bases). Trimming removed 3 bases from V and 0 bases from J, with 12 bases in between. The CDR3 totals 16 residues. The V gene's germline CDR1 is WSHSY and CDR2 SAAADI. The CDR3 region is CASSDPLGGSGNTIYF. CDR3 nucleotide sequence: TGCGCCAGCAGTGACCCTTTGGGGGGCTCTGGAAACACCATATATTTT.

The J gene is TRBJ2-7, the V gene TRBV7-9; possible D gene TRBD2, 6 bases. V was shortened by 4 bases and J by 3 bases, with 13 bases between the two germline ends. The CDR3 has 14 amino acids. Looked up from germline, CDR1 is SEHNR and CDR2 is FQNEAQ (reference sequence). The DNA of the CDR3 is TGTGCCAGCAGCTCGTACCGGGACTTCTACGAGCAGTACTTC. Translated, it gives CASSSYRDFYEQYF.

The V gene is TRBV29-1, the J gene TRBJ1-2; 9 nucleotides align to TRBD1. Germline V gene sequence: CDR1 SQVTM, CDR2 ANQGSEA. CDR3 length: 14 amino acids. Trimming at V came to 6 bases and at J to 7 bases, leaving 12 bases not matched to a gene. CDR3 bases: TGCAGCGTACGGACAGGGGACACCGGTGTTGGCTACACCTTC. Its protein is CSVRTGDTGVGYTF.

There are a few counts of this clone. The chain has TRBV19 and TRBJ1-4; 9 bases match TRBD1. CDR3 size: 14 residues. Trimming took 3 bases from V and 8 from J; bases not matched to a gene: 4. Germline V gene lookup returns CDR1 LNHDA and CDR2 SQIVND (reference sequence). The CDR3 reads CASSITGTGEKLFF. CDR3 nucleotide sequence: TGTGCCAGTAGTATTACCGGGACAGGGGAAAAACTGTTTTTT. The complete variable domain, with remaining parts taken from reference TRBV19 and TRBJ1-4, reads DGGITQSPKYLFRKEGQNVTLSCEQNLNHDAMYWYRQDPGQGLRLIYYSQIVNDFQKGDIAEGYSVSREKKESFPLTVTSAQKNPTAFYLCASSITGTGEKLFFGSGTQLSVL.